This T cell receptor (beta chain) was recovered during a study of T cell responses to AZD1222 COVID-19 vaccine. Study context: Second doses that came at about 4 or about 12 weeks were put together. General study results and limits: Recipients of AZD1222 seropositive at baseline numbered only 6 or 7. Mostly white British, mostly female donors; authors suggested clonal diversity may be underestimated.

Using immunoSEQ multiplex PCR, the repertoire was profiled, and TCRdb retains in-frame clones only, with some absent. The data contain 87,000 or so clones, around 90% of them singletons. About this clone itself: Its antigen is not known.

CDR1 is SGHKS and CDR2 is YYEKEE in the germline V gene (reference sequence). V was cut by 2 bases and J by 4 bases, with 10 bases left in between. The length of the CDR3 is 13 residues. The TCR comes from an adult in good health. The specimen was peripheral blood, collected on day 0 of AZD1222 vaccination. The chain has TRBV5-5 and TRBJ2-7; D uncertain. Here the CDR3 reads CASSLYGGYEQYF. The CDR3 nucleotides are TGTGCCAGCAGCTTATATGGCGGATACGAGCAGTACTTC.